This entry describes one T cell receptor beta chain. Its antigen is undetermined. These data belong to a study of T cell repertoires in ileal Crohn's disease. Profiled with immunoSEQ multiplex PCR; TCRdb holds only in-frame clones, not every one. Of some 16,000 clones listed, approximately 92% are singletons. Sample time point: inflamed ileum from the surgical specimen. The study's findings and limits: Compared with non-smokers, active smokers at surgery showed more clonal expansions.

The germline V gene encodes CDR1 SGHDN and CDR2 FVKESK. The CDR3 runs to 13 residues. Trimming shortened V by 4 bases and J by 7 bases, and 11 bases separated the two germline ends. The sequenced sample consisted of ileal tissue. This sequence joins TRBV14 and TRBJ1-5; perhaps TRBD1 as D (5 bases). The source of this sequence is an adult with Crohn's disease. The CDR3 protein is CASSPGNYQPQHF. As DNA, the CDR3 is TGTGCCAGCAGCCCAGGGAATTACCAGCCCCAGCATTTT.